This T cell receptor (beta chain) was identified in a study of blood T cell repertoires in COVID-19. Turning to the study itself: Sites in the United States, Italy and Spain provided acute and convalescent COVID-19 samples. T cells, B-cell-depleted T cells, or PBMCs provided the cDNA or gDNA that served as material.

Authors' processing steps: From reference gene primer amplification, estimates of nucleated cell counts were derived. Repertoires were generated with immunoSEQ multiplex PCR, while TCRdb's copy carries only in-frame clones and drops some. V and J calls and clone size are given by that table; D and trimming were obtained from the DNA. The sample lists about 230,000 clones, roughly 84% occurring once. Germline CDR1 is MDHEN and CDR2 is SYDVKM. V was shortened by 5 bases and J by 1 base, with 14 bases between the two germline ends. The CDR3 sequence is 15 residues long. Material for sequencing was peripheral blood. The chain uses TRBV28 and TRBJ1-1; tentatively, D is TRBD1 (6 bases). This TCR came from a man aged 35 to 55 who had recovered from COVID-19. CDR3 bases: TGTGCCAGCAGTCCCGGGGGGGCCCAGAACACTGAAGCTTTCTTT. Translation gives CASSPGGAQNTEAFF.